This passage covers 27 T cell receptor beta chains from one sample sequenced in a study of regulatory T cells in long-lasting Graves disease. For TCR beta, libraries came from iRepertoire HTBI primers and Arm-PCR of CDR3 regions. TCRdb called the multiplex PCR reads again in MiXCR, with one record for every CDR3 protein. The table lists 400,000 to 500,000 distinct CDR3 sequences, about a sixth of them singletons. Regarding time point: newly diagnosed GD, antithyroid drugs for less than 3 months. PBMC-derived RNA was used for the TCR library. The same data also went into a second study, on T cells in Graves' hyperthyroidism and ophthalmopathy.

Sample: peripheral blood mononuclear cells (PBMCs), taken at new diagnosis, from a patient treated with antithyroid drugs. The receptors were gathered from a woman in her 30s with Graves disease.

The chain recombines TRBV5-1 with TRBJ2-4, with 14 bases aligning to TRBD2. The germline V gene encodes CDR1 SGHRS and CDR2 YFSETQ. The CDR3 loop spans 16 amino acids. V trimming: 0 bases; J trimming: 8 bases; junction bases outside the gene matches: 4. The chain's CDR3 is CASSLGLAGGLDIQYF. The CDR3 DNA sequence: TGCGCCAGCAGCTTGGGACTAGCGGGAGGGCTAGACATTCAGTACTTC.

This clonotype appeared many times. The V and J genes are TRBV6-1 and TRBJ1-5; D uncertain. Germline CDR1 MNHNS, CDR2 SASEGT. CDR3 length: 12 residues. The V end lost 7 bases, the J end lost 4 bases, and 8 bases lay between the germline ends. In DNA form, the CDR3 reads TGTGCCAGCACTTCTGGGAATCAGCCCCAGCATTTT. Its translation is CASTSGNQPQHF.

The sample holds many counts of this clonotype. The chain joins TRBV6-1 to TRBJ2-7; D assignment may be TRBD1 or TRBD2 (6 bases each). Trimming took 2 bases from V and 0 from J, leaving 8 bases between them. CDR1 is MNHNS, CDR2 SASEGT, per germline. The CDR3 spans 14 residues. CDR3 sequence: CASSERGASYEQYF. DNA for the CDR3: TGTGCCAGCAGTGAAAGGGGGGCCTCCTACGAGCAGTACTTC.

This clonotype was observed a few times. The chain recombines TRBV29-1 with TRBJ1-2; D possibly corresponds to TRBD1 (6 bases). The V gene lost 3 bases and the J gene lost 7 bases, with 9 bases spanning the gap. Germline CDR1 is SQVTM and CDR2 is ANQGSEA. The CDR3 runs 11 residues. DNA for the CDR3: TGCAGCGTTGAGGCAGGGGCTGGCTACACCTTC. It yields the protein CSVEAGAGYTF.

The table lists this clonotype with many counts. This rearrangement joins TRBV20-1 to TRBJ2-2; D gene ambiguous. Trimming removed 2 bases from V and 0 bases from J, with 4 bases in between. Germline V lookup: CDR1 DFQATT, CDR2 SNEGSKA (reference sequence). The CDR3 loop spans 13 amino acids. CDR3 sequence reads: CSARNTNTGELFF. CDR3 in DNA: TGCAGTGCTAGAAACACGAACACCGGGGAGCTGTTTTTT.

CDR3: CASSLIGTEDQPQHF. CDR3 DNA: TGTGCCAGCAGTTTAATCGGGACAGAAGATCAGCCCCAGCATTTT. The genes are TRBV27 and TRBJ1-5; 7 bases agree with TRBD1. Germline CDR1 reads MNHEY; CDR2 reads SMNVEV (reference sequence). The trim removed 2 bases at V and 5 bases at J, leaving 6 bases unmatched. The CDR3 totals 15 residues.

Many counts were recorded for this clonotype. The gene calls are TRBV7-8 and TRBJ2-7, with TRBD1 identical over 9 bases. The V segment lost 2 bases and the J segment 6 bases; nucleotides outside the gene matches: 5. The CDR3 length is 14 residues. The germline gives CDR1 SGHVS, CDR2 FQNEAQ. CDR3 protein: CASSLRDRVGEQYF. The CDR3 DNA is TGTGCCAGCAGCTTAAGGGACAGGGTGGGCGAGCAGTACTTC.

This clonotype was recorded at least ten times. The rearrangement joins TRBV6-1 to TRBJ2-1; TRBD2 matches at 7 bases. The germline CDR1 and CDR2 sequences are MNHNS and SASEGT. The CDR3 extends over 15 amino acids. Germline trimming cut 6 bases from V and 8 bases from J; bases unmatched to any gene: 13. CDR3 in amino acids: CASSPIAGSSDEQFF. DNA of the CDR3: TGTGCCAGCAGCCCAATAGCGGGCAGTAGTGATGAGCAGTTCTTC.

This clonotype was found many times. For the CDR3, the DNA is TGTGCCAGCTCACCGGCTCGGCTTAATCAGCCCCAGCATTTT. Translated: CASSPARLNQPQHF. This sequence joins TRBV18 and TRBJ1-5; D is unresolved. The ends were cut back, 3 bases at V and 4 bases at J, with 10 bases in the middle. Per germline, CDR1 KGHSH and CDR2 LQKENI. The CDR3 is 14 amino acids.

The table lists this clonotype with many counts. This CDR3 reads CASAGTGGPGNEKLFF. The DNA for the CDR3 is TGTGCCAGCGCCGGGACAGGGGGTCCGGGTAATGAAAAACTGTTTTTT. The chain combines TRBV12-3 or TRBV12-4 with TRBJ1-4, with 11 bases that match TRBD1. V trimming: 8 bases; J trimming: 4 bases; junction bases outside the gene matches: 9. CDR3 length equals 16 residues.

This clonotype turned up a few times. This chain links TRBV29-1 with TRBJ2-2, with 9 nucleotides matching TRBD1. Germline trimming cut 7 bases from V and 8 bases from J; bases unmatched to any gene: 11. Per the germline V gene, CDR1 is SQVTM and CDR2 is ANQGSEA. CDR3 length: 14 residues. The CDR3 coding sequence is TGCAGCGCCAGTCCCGGGACAGGGACGGGGGAGCTGTTTTTT. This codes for CSASPGTGTGELFF.

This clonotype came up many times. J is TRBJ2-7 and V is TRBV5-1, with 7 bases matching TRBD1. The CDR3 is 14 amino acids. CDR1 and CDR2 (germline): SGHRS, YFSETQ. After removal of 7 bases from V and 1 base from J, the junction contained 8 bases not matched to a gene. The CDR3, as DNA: TGCGCCAGCTCACAGGGGAGTGGGTCCTACGAGCAGTACTTC. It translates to CASSQGSGSYEQYF.

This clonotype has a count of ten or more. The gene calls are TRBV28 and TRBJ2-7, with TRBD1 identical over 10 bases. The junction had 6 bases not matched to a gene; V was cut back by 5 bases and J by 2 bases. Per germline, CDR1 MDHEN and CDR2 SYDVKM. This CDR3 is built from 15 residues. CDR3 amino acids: CASSLGTGVPYEQYF. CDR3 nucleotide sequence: TGTGCCAGCAGTCTCGGGACAGGGGTTCCCTACGAGCAGTACTTC.

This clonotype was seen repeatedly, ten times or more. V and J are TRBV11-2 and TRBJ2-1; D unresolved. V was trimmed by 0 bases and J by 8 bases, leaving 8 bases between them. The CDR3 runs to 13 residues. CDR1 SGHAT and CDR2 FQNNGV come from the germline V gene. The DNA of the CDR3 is TGTGCCAGCAGCTTAGAGTGGTGGGATGAGCAGTTCTTC. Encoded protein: CASSLEWWDEQFF.

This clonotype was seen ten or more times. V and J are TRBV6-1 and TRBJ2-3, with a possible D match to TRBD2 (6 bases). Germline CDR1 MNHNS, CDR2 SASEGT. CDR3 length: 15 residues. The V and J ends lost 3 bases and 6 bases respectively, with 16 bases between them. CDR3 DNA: TGTGCCAGCAGTGACGGGACTCGTCCAGGGGATACGCAGTATTTT. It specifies CASSDGTRPGDTQYF.

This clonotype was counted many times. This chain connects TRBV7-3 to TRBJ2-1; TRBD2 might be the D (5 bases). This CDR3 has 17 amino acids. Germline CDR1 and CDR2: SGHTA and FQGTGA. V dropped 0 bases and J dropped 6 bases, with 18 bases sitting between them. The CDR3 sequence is CASSLTLRGPPINEQFF. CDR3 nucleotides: TGTGCCAGCAGCTTAACCCTACGGGGTCCTCCGATCAATGAGCAGTTCTTC.

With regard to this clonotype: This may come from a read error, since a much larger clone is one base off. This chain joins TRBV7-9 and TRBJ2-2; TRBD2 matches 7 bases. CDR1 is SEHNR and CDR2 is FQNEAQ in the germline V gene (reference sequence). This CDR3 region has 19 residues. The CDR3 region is CASSRRGYRLAANTGERFF. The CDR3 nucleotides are TGTGCCAGCAGCCGGAGAGGGTATCGGCTAGCGGCGAACACCGGGGAGCGGTTTTTT.

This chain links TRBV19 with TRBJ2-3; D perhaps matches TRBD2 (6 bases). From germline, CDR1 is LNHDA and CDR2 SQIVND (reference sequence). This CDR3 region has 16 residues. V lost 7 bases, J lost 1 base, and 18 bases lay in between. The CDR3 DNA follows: TGTGCCAGTAACACCTTAGCGGTTAGGGGCACAGATACGCAGTATTTT. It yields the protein CASNTLAVRGTDTQYF.

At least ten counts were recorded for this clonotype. CDR3 nucleotides: TGTGCCAGCAGCTCTATACGCGGGAAGGCAAGTACGCAGTATTTT. Its protein product is CASSSIRGKASTQYF. V usage is TRBV11-2 and J usage is TRBJ2-3, with a possible D match to TRBD2 (6 bases). Looked up from germline, CDR1 is SGHAT and CDR2 is FQNNGV. CDR3 length: 15 residues. V was clipped by 4 bases and J by 8 bases, with 19 bases between them.

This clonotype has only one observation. The CDR3 bases are TGTGCCAGCAGCGTAGCCTCGACAGGAAACACCATATATTTT. Protein sequence: CASSVASTGNTIYF. This sequence joins TRBV9 and TRBJ1-3; D is undetermined. The germline CDR1 and CDR2 sequences are SGDLS and YYNGEE. Deletions cut 0 bases from V and 4 bases from J, with 8 bases between. The CDR3 runs 14 residues.

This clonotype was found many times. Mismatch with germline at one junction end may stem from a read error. CDR3 residues: CASSSGGTTQQFF. The CDR3 nucleotides read TGTGCCAGCAGCTCAGGAGGGACCACCCAGCAGTTCTTC. The chain is built from TRBV5-1 and TRBJ2-1; weak D call: TRBD2 (6 bases). The CDR3 contains 13 residues. CDR1 SGHRS and CDR2 YFSETQ come from the germline V gene.

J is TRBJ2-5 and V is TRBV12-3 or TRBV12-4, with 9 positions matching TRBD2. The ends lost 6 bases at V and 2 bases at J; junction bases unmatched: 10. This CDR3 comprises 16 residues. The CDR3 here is CASSSSGLALQETQYF. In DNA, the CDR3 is TGTGCCAGCAGCTCATCGGGACTAGCCCTTCAAGAGACCCAGTACTTC.

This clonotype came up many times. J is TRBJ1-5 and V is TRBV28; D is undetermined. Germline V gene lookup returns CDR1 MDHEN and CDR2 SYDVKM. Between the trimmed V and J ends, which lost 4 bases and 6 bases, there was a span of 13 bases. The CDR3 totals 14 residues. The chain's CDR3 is CASSSPALLQPQHF. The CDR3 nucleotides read TGTGCCAGCAGTTCCCCCGCACTCCTTCAGCCCCAGCATTTT.

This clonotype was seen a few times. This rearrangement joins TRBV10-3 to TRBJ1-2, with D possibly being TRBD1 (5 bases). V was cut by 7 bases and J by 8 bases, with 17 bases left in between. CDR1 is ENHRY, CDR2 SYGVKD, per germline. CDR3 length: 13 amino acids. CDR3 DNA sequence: TGTGCCATCAATCAAGAACAGGCAAGGGGCTACACCTTC. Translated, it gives CAINQEQARGYTF.

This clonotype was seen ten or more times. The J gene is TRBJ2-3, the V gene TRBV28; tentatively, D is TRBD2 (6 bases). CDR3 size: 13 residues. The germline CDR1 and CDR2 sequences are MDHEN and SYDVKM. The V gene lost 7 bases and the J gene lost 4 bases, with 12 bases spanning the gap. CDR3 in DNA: TGTGCCAGCAAACGGGAGCCCCCAGATACGCAGTATTTT. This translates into CASKREPPDTQYF.

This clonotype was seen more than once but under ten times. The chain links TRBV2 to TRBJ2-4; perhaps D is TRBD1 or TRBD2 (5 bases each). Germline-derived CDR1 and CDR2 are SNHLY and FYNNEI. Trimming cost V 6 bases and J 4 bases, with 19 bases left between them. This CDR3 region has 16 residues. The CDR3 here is CASSDYFGTEKNIQYF. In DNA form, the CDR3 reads TGTGCCAGCAGCGACTACTTCGGGACGGAAAAAAACATTCAGTACTTC.

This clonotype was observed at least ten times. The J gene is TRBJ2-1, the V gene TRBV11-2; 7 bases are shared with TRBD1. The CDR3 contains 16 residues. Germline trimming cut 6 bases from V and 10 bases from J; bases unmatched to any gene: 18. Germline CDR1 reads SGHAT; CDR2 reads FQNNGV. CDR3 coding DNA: TGTGCCAGCAGGGGGTTGACAGGGCGACGTACAATGGAGCAGTTCTTC. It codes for CASRGLTGRRTMEQFF.